This TCR beta chain was recorded in a study of blood T cell repertoires in COVID-19. Study background: The United States, Italy and Spain were the sources of the acute and convalescent COVID-19 samples.

The CDR3 length is 13 residues. Germline CDR1 and CDR2: ENHRY and SYGVKD. The V gene lost 0 bases and the J gene lost 3 bases, with 6 bases spanning the gap. Original processing methods: Using reference gene primer amplification, nucleated cell counts were estimated. Repertoires were generated with immunoSEQ multiplex PCR, while TCRdb's copy carries only in-frame clones and drops some. That table is the source of V, J and clone size, and D and trimming were worked out from the DNA. The table has around 160,000 clones, 81% seen once; the top ten hold roughly 8.4%. This sequence was found in a human donor with acute or convalescent COVID-19. The donor label of this sample is uncertain. The specimen was peripheral blood. The chain combines TRBV10-3 with TRBJ2-7; perhaps TRBD2 as D (6 bases). In nucleotides, the CDR3 is TGTGCCATCAGTGAGTCGGACTACTACGAGCAGTACTTC. This codes for CAISESDYYEQYF.